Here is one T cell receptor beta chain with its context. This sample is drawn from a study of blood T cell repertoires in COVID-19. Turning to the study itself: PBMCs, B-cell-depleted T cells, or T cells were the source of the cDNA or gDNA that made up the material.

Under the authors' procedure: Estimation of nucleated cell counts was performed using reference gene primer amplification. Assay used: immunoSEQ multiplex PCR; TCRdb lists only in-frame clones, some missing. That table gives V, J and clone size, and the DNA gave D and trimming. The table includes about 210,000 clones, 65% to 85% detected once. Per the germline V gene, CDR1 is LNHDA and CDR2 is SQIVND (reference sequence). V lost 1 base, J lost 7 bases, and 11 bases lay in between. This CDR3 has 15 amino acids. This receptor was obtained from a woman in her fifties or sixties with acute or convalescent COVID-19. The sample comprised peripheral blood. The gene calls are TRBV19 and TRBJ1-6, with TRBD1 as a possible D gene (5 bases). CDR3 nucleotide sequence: TGTGCCAGTAGTATAGGTCCAGGGAACAATTCACCCCTCCACTTT. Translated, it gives CASSIGPGNNSPLHF.